These 9 T cell receptor beta chains were all obtained from the same sample, sequenced in a study of blood T cell repertoires in COVID-19. TCRdb keeps only in-frame clones here, not all; method: immunoSEQ multiplex PCR. Here the sample spans some 190,000 clones, roughly 84% being singletons. Sequencing was performed on peripheral blood. These receptor sequences come from a human donor in a cohort sampled during active COVID-19.

The rearrangement joins TRBV10-3 to TRBJ2-5, with 8 bases identical to TRBD2. V trimming: 8 bases; J trimming: 5 bases; junction bases outside the gene matches: 7. CDR3 length: 13 amino acids. Germline V gene sequence: CDR1 ENHRY, CDR2 SYGVKD. The CDR3 coding sequence is TGTGCCATCGGGACTAGTCTACAGGAGACCCAGTACTTC. Encoded protein: CAIGTSLQETQYF.

This chain uses TRBV3-1 (or the pseudogene TRBV3-2) with TRBJ2-5, with TRBD2 identical over 9 bases. The ends lost 0 bases at V and 4 bases at J; junction bases unmatched: 6. The CDR3 covers 16 residues. Germline CDR1 reads LGHDT; CDR2 reads YNNKEL (reference sequence). The CDR3 coding sequence is TGTGCCAGCAGCCAAGAACCGGGACTAGCAAGAGAGACCCAGTACTTC. As protein: CASSQEPGLARETQYF.

This chain connects TRBV5-1 to TRBJ1-2; D ambiguous. Germline CDR1 SGHRS, CDR2 YFSETQ. CDR3 length: 16 amino acids. Trimming left V 0 bases short and J 8 bases short, with 20 bases between. CDR3 region: CASSLGVSVRDWGYTF. The DNA of the CDR3 is TGCGCCAGCAGCTTGGGGGTCAGCGTTCGAGACTGGGGCTACACCTTC.

The chain carries TRBV21-1 and TRBJ2-3; the table assigns TRBD1, which was not confirmed against the DNA. TRBV21-1 is assigned pseudogene status. There are 14 residues in the CDR3. The CDR3 is CASSPRGLTDTQYF. In DNA form, the CDR3 reads TGTGCCAGCAGCCCCAGGGGGCTCACAGATACGCAGTATTTT.

V and J are TRBV6-2 or TRBV6-3 and TRBJ2-7, with 10 bases lining up with TRBD1. The CDR3 is made up of 20 amino acids. The V gene end was trimmed by 4 bases and the J gene end by 3 bases; junction bases not matched to a gene: 21. The V gene's germline CDR1 is MNHEY and CDR2 SVGEGT. CDR3: CASSLGRQGAARGRSYEQYF. The CDR3 nucleotides are TGTGCCAGCAGTTTAGGCCGACAGGGGGCTGCGCGGGGTCGCAGCTACGAGCAGTACTTC.

The V gene is TRBV2, the J gene TRBJ2-7; 14 bases are shared with TRBD2. The CDR3 runs to 16 residues. Germline assignment: CDR1 SNHLY and CDR2 FYNNEI. J lost 1 base, V lost 6 bases, and 5 bases had no gene match. The CDR3 DNA reads as TGTGCCAGCAGGGGACTAGCGGGAGTGTCTTCCTACGAGCAGTACTTC. This encodes CASRGLAGVSSYEQYF. Full variable domain (rest looked up from reference TRBV2 and TRBJ2-7): EPEVTQTPSHQVTQMGQEVILRCVPISNHLYFYWYRQILGQKVEFLVSFYNNEISEKSEIFDDQFSVERPDGSNFTLKIRSTKLEDSAMYFCASRGLAGVSSYEQYFGPGTRLTVT.

The rearrangement links TRBV15 to TRBJ2-5, with 8 bases aligning to TRBD2. With 0 bases clipped from V and 4 bases from J, the junction kept 4 bases outside the gene matches. Germline assignment: CDR1 LNHNV and CDR2 YYDKDF (reference sequence). The CDR3 sequence is 15 residues long. This CDR3 is CATSRDRAGGETQYF. DNA for the CDR3: TGTGCCACCAGCAGAGATCGGGCGGGGGGAGAGACCCAGTACTTC.

V is TRBV28 and J is TRBJ2-3; D perhaps matches TRBD2 (6 bases). The CDR3 loop spans 13 amino acids. Germline V gives CDR1 MDHEN, CDR2 SYDVKM. The V gene lost 7 bases and the J gene lost 4 bases, with 12 bases spanning the gap. CDR3 in DNA: TGTGCCAGCATCGGCGGAGGGGCAGATACGCAGTATTTT. Its translation is CASIGGGADTQYF.

The V gene is TRBV5-1, the J gene TRBJ2-2, with a tentative D call TRBD2 (5 bases). Germline CDR1 is SGHRS and CDR2 is YFSETQ. This CDR3 comprises 15 residues. V lost 3 bases to trimming and J lost 4 bases, with 13 bases between them. The CDR3 spells CASSSNGLPTGELFF. The CDR3 DNA reads TGCGCCAGCAGCTCAAACGGACTTCCCACCGGGGAGCTGTTTTTT.